Shown below are 2 T cell receptor beta chains from a single sample sequenced in a study of breast tumors, draining lymph nodes, adjacent tissues. TCRdb independently ran MiXCR on the multiplex PCR reads; one entry per CDR3 protein. Of about 200,000 distinct CDR3 sequences in the sample, 34% were seen once. Breast cancer patients provided tissue from their axillary draining lymph nodes. What was sequenced was axillary lymph node tissue. Receptors originate from a female donor with breast cancer. Some clones in this sample may be carry-over from other donors' samples.

This clonotype was observed many times. V and J are TRBV7-9 and TRBJ2-3; TRBD2 aligns across 11 bases. CDR1 is SEHNR and CDR2 is FQNEAQ in the germline V gene (reference sequence). Unmatched junction bases numbered 3, after V lost 6 bases and J lost 1 base. CDR3 length: 15 residues. The CDR3, as DNA: TGTGCCAGCAGGCCACTAGCGGGAGGCACAGATACGCAGTATTTT. Residues: CASRPLAGGTDTQYF. The full variable domain, in which reference TRBV7-9 and TRBJ2-3 provide the parts outside the CDR3, is DTGVSQNPRHKITKRGQNVTFRCDPISEHNRLYWYRQTLGQGPEFLTYFQNEAQLEKSRLLSDRFSAERPKGSFSTLEIQRTEQGDSAMYLCASRPLAGGTDTQYFGPGTRLTVL.

This clonotype was recorded many times. This chain joins TRBV7-2 and TRBJ2-7, with 9 nucleotides matching TRBD2. This CDR3 comprises 16 residues. V lost 1 base and J lost 1; bases outside the gene matches: 5. CDR1 is SGHTA, CDR2 FQGNSA, per germline. The CDR3 region is CASSLVASGESYEQYF. CDR3 nucleotides: TGTGCCAGCAGCTTAGTTGCTAGCGGGGAATCCTACGAGCAGTACTTC.